This paragraph covers one T cell receptor (beta chain) sequence. The source of the sample is a study of blood T cell repertoires in COVID-19. Study-level information: Material from acute and convalescent COVID-19 was sourced from the United States, Italy and Spain. T cells, B-cell-depleted T cells, or PBMCs provided the cDNA or gDNA that served as material.

Original analysis: Counts of nucleated cells, estimated from reference gene primer amplification, were obtained. The assay was immunoSEQ multiplex PCR, and TCRdb's table has in-frame clones only and misses some. That table gives V, J and clone size, and the DNA gave D and trimming. The sample consists of about 32,000 clones, approximately 95% of them appearing once. Germline trimming cut 5 bases from V and 6 bases from J; bases unmatched to any gene: 7. The CDR3 runs to 15 residues. The germline gives CDR1 SGHVS, CDR2 FNYEAQ. The chain carries TRBV7-6 and TRBJ2-2; the match to TRBD1 covers 9 bases. The source material was peripheral blood. The sequence came from a male donor with active COVID-19. The CDR3 protein is CASSATTGGSGELFF. The DNA for the CDR3 is TGTGCCAGCAGCGCCACTACAGGGGGCTCCGGGGAGCTGTTTTTT. Combining the CDR3 with reference TRBV7-6 and TRBJ2-2 gives the whole variable domain GAGVSQSPRYKVTKRGQDVALRCDPISGHVSLYWYRQALGQGPEFLTYFNYEAQQDKSGLPNDRFSAERPEGSISTLTIQRTEQRDSAMYRCASSATTGGSGELFFGEGSRLTVL.